Presented here are 30 T cell receptor beta chains from one specimen sequenced in a study of T cell responses to AZD1222 COVID-19 vaccine. TCRdb's table, derived via immunoSEQ multiplex PCR, lists solely in-frame clones and lacks some. The table lists some 80,000 clones, around 89% of them singletons. Sequencing used peripheral blood, obtained 28 days after the second dose of the MenACWY control vaccine. These receptors were obtained from an adult who received the MenACWY meningococcal vaccine as a control.

The V and J genes are TRBV29-1 and TRBJ1-1; D may be TRBD1 (6 bases). CDR3 length equals 14 residues. The V gene's germline CDR1 is SQVTM and CDR2 ANQGSEA. The ends were cut back, 6 bases at V and 1 base at J, with 15 bases in the middle. The CDR3 loop is CSVCWTEKNTEAFF. CDR3 sequence (DNA): TGCAGCGTGTGCTGGACAGAAAAGAACACTGAAGCTTTCTTT.

The chain carries TRBV7-2 and TRBJ1-1; tentatively, D is TRBD1 (5 bases). This CDR3 has 13 residues. The germline V gene encodes CDR1 SGHTA and CDR2 FQGNSA. V was pared by 4 bases and J by 2 bases, with 8 bases between. The CDR3, as DNA: TGTGCCAGCAGCTCACAGGCAAACACTGAAGCTTTCTTT. This sequence encodes CASSSQANTEAFF.

This chain connects TRBV15 to TRBJ1-3; no reliable D call. With 0 bases removed from V and 0 bases from J, the gap between germline ends came to 9 bases. In germline, CDR1 is LNHNV, CDR2 YYDKDF (reference sequence). The length of the CDR3 is 16 residues. CDR3 loop: CATSRDRGFSGNTIYF. For the CDR3, the DNA is TGTGCCACCAGCAGAGATAGAGGGTTCTCTGGAAACACCATATATTTT.

The gene calls are TRBV18 and TRBJ1-4; D not certain. Trimming shortened V by 1 base and J by 7 bases, and 19 bases separated the two germline ends. This CDR3 region has 17 residues. Germline V CDR1 and CDR2: KGHSH, LQKENI. The CDR3 coding sequence is TGTGCCAGCTCACCACTAACCTCACAGAGCCGGGGTGAAAAACTGTTTTTT. Protein product: CASSPLTSQSRGEKLFF.

This sequence joins TRBV11-2 and TRBJ2-5; 10 bases agree with TRBD2. Germline trimming cut 1 base from V and 5 bases from J; bases unmatched to any gene: 13. This CDR3 has 18 amino acids. The germline gives CDR1 SGHAT, CDR2 FQNNGV. The DNA for the CDR3 is TGTGCCAGCAGCTTAGCTCTCTGGCTAGCGGGGGAGGGCGAGACCCAGTACTTC. The encoded protein is CASSLALWLAGEGETQYF.

J is TRBJ1-2 and V is TRBV6-4, with D possibly being TRBD1 (5 bases). V was clipped by 2 bases and J by 4 bases, with 5 bases between them. Germline CDR1 reads MRHNA; CDR2 reads SNTAGT. The CDR3 spans 12 residues. This chain's CDR3 is CASSDQGYGYTF. For the CDR3, the DNA is TGTGCCAGCAGTGACCAGGGCTATGGCTACACCTTC.

The chain is built from TRBV7-3 and TRBJ1-1; D may be TRBD1 (5 bases). V dropped 5 bases and J dropped 4 bases, with 14 bases sitting between them. Germline V gives CDR1 SGHTA, CDR2 FQGTGA. CDR3 size: 14 residues. The CDR3 region has the DNA TGTGCCAGCAGCCCAGCGGGGGGAAGCACTGAAGCTTTCTTT. It encodes CASSPAGGSTEAFF.

This clone came up once. This chain joins TRBV7-3 and TRBJ2-5; no clear D. Between the trimmed V and J ends, which lost 4 bases and 3 bases, there was a span of 15 bases. Germline CDR1 SGHTA, CDR2 FQGTGA. This CDR3 contains 15 residues. The CDR3 loop reads CASSYLRAGEETQYF. In DNA, the CDR3 is TGTGCCAGCAGCTATCTCCGGGCCGGTGAAGAGACCCAGTACTTC.

The chain combines TRBV6-5 with TRBJ1-4; D uncertain. Germline values: CDR1 MNHEY, CDR2 SVGAGI. Trimming left V 8 bases short and J 1 base short, with 8 bases between. The CDR3 is made up of 13 amino acids. CDR3 nucleotides: TGTGCCAGCGGAGGGTTAACTAATGAAAAACTGTTTTTT. Encoded protein: CASGGLTNEKLFF.

The chain couples TRBV5-8 to TRBJ1-1; no clear D. Trimming shortened V by 4 bases and J by 8 bases, and 18 bases separated the two germline ends. The CDR3 runs to 14 residues. Germline CDR1 reads SGHTS; CDR2 reads YDEGEE. The CDR3 is CASSRGEGLIEAFF. Here the CDR3 DNA reads TGTGCCAGCAGCCGCGGTGAGGGCTTAATCGAAGCTTTCTTT.

Here the CDR3 reads CASSPSGGEETQYF. Written as DNA, the CDR3 is TGTGCCAGCAGCCCCAGTGGAGGGGAAGAGACCCAGTACTTC. The chain combines TRBV7-2 with TRBJ2-5, with D perhaps matching TRBD2 (6 bases). V was cut by 5 bases and J by 3 bases, with 13 bases left in between. Germline V gene sequence: CDR1 SGHTA, CDR2 FQGNSA. The CDR3 spans 14 residues.

Only a few counts were recorded for this clone. V gene TRBV11-2 combines with J gene TRBJ1-3; D is unclear. Per germline, CDR1 SGHAT and CDR2 FQNNGV. The CDR3 consists of 13 residues. The V end lost 5 bases, the J end lost 4 bases, and 9 bases lay between the germline ends. The CDR3 region has the DNA TGTGCCAGCAGCCTATCTCCGGGAAACACCATATATTTT. Amino acids: CASSLSPGNTIYF. Full variable domain (missing parts from reference TRBV11-2 and TRBJ1-3): EAGVAQSPRYKIIEKRQSVAFWCNPISGHATLYWYQQILGQGPKLLIQFQNNGVVDDSQLPKDRFSAERLKGVDSTLKIQPAKLEDSAVYLCASSLSPGNTIYFGEGSWLTVV.

V usage is TRBV5-6 and J usage is TRBJ2-7, with no clear D. With 1 base removed from V and 3 bases from J, the gap between germline ends came to 11 bases. In germline, CDR1 is SGHDT, CDR2 YYEEEE. The CDR3 consists of 14 residues. CDR3 residues: CASSLWVSVYEQYF. The DNA for the CDR3 is TGTGCCAGCAGCTTGTGGGTTTCGGTCTACGAGCAGTACTTC.

The genes are TRBV6-5 and TRBJ1-6; 8 positions match TRBD1. V gave up 6 bases and J gave up 9 bases; unmatched junction bases: 7. The germline V gene has CDR1 MNHEY and CDR2 SVGAGI. The CDR3 runs 14 residues. CDR3 DNA sequence: TGTGCCAGCAGAACGACAGGGGAAGTTTCACCCCTCCACTTT. Translating gives CASRTTGEVSPLHF.

The CDR3 DNA reads as TGTGCCAGCAGTCCCGGGACAGGGGGCTTCAAGGGTTATGGCTACACCTTC. Protein product: CASSPGTGGFKGYGYTF. V is TRBV28 and J is TRBJ1-2; 12 nucleotides align to TRBD1. V was pared by 5 bases and J by 5 bases, with 12 bases of the junction left unmatched. The CDR3 contains 17 residues. Germline V gives CDR1 MDHEN, CDR2 SYDVKM.

This clone was detected only once. The gene calls are TRBV3-1 (or the pseudogene TRBV3-2) and TRBJ1-4; no reliable D call. Germline V gene data show CDR1 as LGHDT and CDR2 as YNNKEL (reference sequence). CDR3 length: 13 residues. Trimming took off 1 base at V and 10 bases at J, with 10 bases between the two ends. The CDR3 coding sequence is TGTGCCAGCAGCCAAGTGCTGAGAGGAAAACTGTTTTTT. Residues: CASSQVLRGKLFF.

The chain links TRBV12-3 or TRBV12-4 to TRBJ1-1, with unresolved D. The CDR3 totals 12 residues. The germline V and J ends were trimmed by 6 bases and 4 bases, with 9 bases remaining between them. The CDR3 reads CASRGIGTEAFF. DNA for the CDR3: TGTGCCAGCAGGGGAATTGGCACTGAAGCTTTCTTT.

This rearrangement joins TRBV6-5 to TRBJ2-3, with 7 bases that match TRBD2. Looked up from germline, CDR1 is MNHEY and CDR2 is SVGAGI. The V gene end was trimmed by 4 bases and the J gene end by 1 base; junction bases not matched to a gene: 5. This CDR3 contains 15 residues. In nucleotides, the CDR3 is TGTGCCAGCAGTTTTCGGGGGGTTGGCACAGATACGCAGTATTTT. Amino acids: CASSFRGVGTDTQYF.

This chain uses TRBV6-1 with TRBJ1-4; tentatively, D is TRBD1 (6 bases). CDR3 size: 15 residues. V was clipped by 2 bases and J by 4 bases, with 11 bases between them. CDR1 is MNHNS and CDR2 is SASEGT in the germline V gene. The CDR3 region has the DNA TGTGCCAGCAGTGAATGGACAGATTTTAATGAAAAACTGTTTTTT. Its protein product is CASSEWTDFNEKLFF.

The rearrangement uses TRBV6-5 and TRBJ2-1; 8 positions match TRBD2. Germline trimming cut 6 bases from V and 4 bases from J; bases unmatched to any gene: 8. Germline V gives CDR1 MNHEY, CDR2 SVGAGI. This CDR3 has 15 residues. The CDR3: CASRRSGGAYNEQFF. The CDR3, as DNA: TGTGCCAGCAGGAGGAGCGGGGGTGCGTACAATGAGCAGTTCTTC.

This clone was observed a handful of times. This chain joins TRBV5-6 and TRBJ1-6; D is unclear. The CDR3 is made up of 14 amino acids. The germline CDR1 and CDR2 sequences are SGHDT and YYEEEE. Trimming pared 0 bases from V and 6 bases from J, leaving 7 bases between. The CDR3 DNA reads TGTGCCAGCAGCTTGGAAACGGTTAATTCACCCCTCCACTTT. It translates to CASSLETVNSPLHF.

This sequence joins TRBV6-5 and TRBJ1-5; no clear D gene. V lost 8 bases and J 0 bases, leaving 11 bases between the germline ends. The CDR3 has 14 amino acids. Looked up from germline, CDR1 is MNHEY and CDR2 is SVGAGI. CDR3 region: CASADPYSNQPQHF. In DNA, the CDR3 is TGTGCCAGCGCGGATCCCTATAGCAATCAGCCCCAGCATTTT.

The chain recombines TRBV20-1 with TRBJ1-1; the match to TRBD1 covers 7 bases. Germline V gene sequence: CDR1 DFQATT, CDR2 SNEGSKA (reference sequence). There are 11 residues in the CDR3. V lost 5 bases, J lost 5 bases, and 2 bases stayed unmatched. The CDR3 reads CSARQGTEAFF. In DNA form, the CDR3 reads TGCAGTGCTCGACAGGGAACTGAAGCTTTCTTT.

The rearrangement links TRBV27 to TRBJ1-5, with a weak D call TRBD1 (5 bases). V lost 5 bases, J lost 0 bases, and 8 bases lay in between. The germline V gene has CDR1 MNHEY and CDR2 SMNVEV (reference sequence). This CDR3 has 14 residues. CDR3 in DNA: TGTGCCAGCAGTGCAGGGTATAGCAATCAGCCCCAGCATTTT. Encoded protein: CASSAGYSNQPQHF.

V and J are TRBV25-1 and TRBJ2-1; 8 bases match TRBD2. Trimming took 6 bases from V and 3 from J; bases not matched to a gene: 7. This CDR3 has 15 residues. Germline lookup yields CDR1 MGHDK and CDR2 SYGVNS. The CDR3 is CASRTSGGVYNEQFF. For the CDR3, the DNA is TGTGCCAGCAGGACCTCGGGGGGGGTCTACAATGAGCAGTTCTTC. The full variable domain, in which reference TRBV25-1 and TRBJ2-1 provide the parts outside the CDR3, is EADIYQTPRYLVIGTGKKITLECSQTMGHDKMYWYQQDPGMELHLIHYSYGVNSTEKGDLSSESTVSRIRTEHFPLTLESARPSHTSQYLCASRTSGGVYNEQFFGPGTRLTVL.

The V gene is TRBV19, the J gene TRBJ1-2, with D tentatively TRBD1 (5 bases). Germline loops: CDR1 LNHDA, CDR2 SQIVND (reference sequence). The CDR3 runs 17 residues. Trimming left V 3 bases short and J 8 bases short, with 25 bases between. The CDR3 protein is CASSMGPSGYQATGYTF. The DNA for the CDR3 is TGTGCCAGTAGTATGGGGCCGAGTGGGTACCAAGCGACAGGCTACACCTTC.

The chain carries TRBV13 and TRBJ2-1; 12 bases align to TRBD2. The length of the CDR3 is 16 residues. Trimming removed 5 bases from V and 4 bases from J; junction bases left unmatched: 6. CDR1 and CDR2 from the germline V gene are PRHDT and FYEKMQ (reference sequence). The CDR3 sequence is CASSQKTSGGYNEQFF. The CDR3 region has the DNA TGTGCCAGCAGCCAAAAGACTAGCGGGGGTTACAATGAGCAGTTCTTC.

In nucleotides, the CDR3 is TGCGCCAGCAGCCTAAGGACTCAGGGGAACACTGAAGCTTTCTTT. Translating gives CASSLRTQGNTEAFF. The genes are TRBV4-3 and TRBJ1-1, with a tentative D call TRBD1 (5 bases). The CDR3 is 15 residues long. V shed 4 bases and J shed 1 base, with 13 bases lying between them. Germline assignment: CDR1 LGHNA and CDR2 YSLEER.

V usage is TRBV7-2 and J usage is TRBJ2-3; 16 nucleotides match TRBD2. After removal of 5 bases from V and 6 bases from J, the junction contained 2 bases not matched to a gene. Looked up from germline, CDR1 is SGHTA and CDR2 is FQGNSA. The CDR3 consists of 15 residues. DNA of the CDR3: TGTGCCAGCAGCCTGGGACTAGCGGGGGGGGATACGCAGTATTTT. This translates into CASSLGLAGGDTQYF.

The chain joins TRBV24-1 to TRBJ2-2; D is undetermined. CDR3 length equals 13 residues. Germline CDR1 KGHDR, CDR2 SFDVKD. Trimming removed 6 bases at V and 0 bases at J, with 4 bases between. The DNA for the CDR3 is TGTGCCACCAGTACACCGAACACCGGGGAGCTGTTTTTT. It translates to CATSTPNTGELFF.